Below are 27 T cell receptor beta chains sequenced from a single sample in a study of cytomegalovirus exposure and HLA in healthy donors. The PCR contained 60 Vbeta and 13 Jbeta primers. Libraries were prepared by immunoSEQ multiplex PCR; TCRdb keeps only in-frame clonotypes and omits some of them. The sample contains approximately 44,000 clones, roughly 80% of which appear only once. Source material: PBMCs. The receptors stem from a man between 45 and 60 years old in good health and CMV-seronegative.

As to this clone: The junction does not match germline at one end; this may be a read error. The rearrangement joins TRBV10-3 to TRBJ2-7, with D uncertain. This CDR3 has 12 residues. CDR1 ENHRY and CDR2 SYGVKD come from the germline V gene. The CDR3 DNA reads as TGTGCCATCAGTGAGCCCCTCGTGGCCCCTCACTTC. Its protein product is CAISEPLVAPHF.

V gene TRBV19 combines with J gene TRBJ2-5; a weak D match, TRBD1 (6 bases). V shed 8 bases and J shed 4 bases, with 11 bases lying between them. This CDR3 comprises 12 residues. CDR1 is LNHDA and CDR2 is SQIVND in the germline V gene (reference sequence). CDR3 DNA sequence: TGTGCCAGTGCGGACAGCGTAGAGACCCAGTACTTC. It specifies CASADSVETQYF.

This clone was seen a single time. The V gene is TRBV6-6, the J gene TRBJ2-3; TRBD2 matches at 8 bases. CDR1 is MNHNY, CDR2 SVGAGI, per germline (reference sequence). The ends lost 7 bases at V and 1 base at J; junction bases unmatched: 10. CDR3 size: 16 residues. The CDR3 spells CASTPGGASGTDTQYF. The CDR3 DNA follows: TGTGCCAGCACCCCGGGAGGGGCTTCAGGCACAGATACGCAGTATTTT.

V is TRBV5-1 and J is TRBJ1-1, with no clear D. The CDR3 is made up of 12 amino acids. The ends were cut back, 4 bases at V and 9 bases at J, with 13 bases in the middle. Germline V lookup: CDR1 SGHRS, CDR2 YFSETQ. CDR3 loop: CASSATDSKAFF. In DNA form, the CDR3 reads TGCGCCAGCAGCGCTACCGATTCGAAAGCTTTCTTT.

In this sample, this clone turned up a few times. V gene TRBV7-3 combines with J gene TRBJ1-1; TRBD1 matches at 7 bases. This CDR3 comprises 13 residues. J gave up 8 bases and V 2 bases, and 5 bases lay outside the gene matches. Germline V gives CDR1 SGHTA, CDR2 FQGTGA. The CDR3 loop is CASSLGGTEEAFF. Here the CDR3 DNA reads TGTGCCAGCAGCTTAGGGGGGACAGAAGAAGCTTTCTTT.

The J gene is TRBJ1-1, the V gene TRBV29-1; D is perhaps TRBD1 (6 bases). V was clipped by 4 bases and J by 4 bases, with 10 bases between them. This CDR3 region has 12 residues. CDR1 is SQVTM and CDR2 is ANQGSEA in the germline V gene. The CDR3 here is CSVGLGGTEAFF. The DNA for the CDR3 is TGCAGCGTTGGTCTAGGGGGCACTGAAGCTTTCTTT.

The J gene is TRBJ2-3, the V gene TRBV2; 8 nucleotides agree with TRBD1. CDR1 and CDR2 (germline): SNHLY, FYNNEI. The V and J ends lost 3 bases and 13 bases, in that order; junction bases with no gene match: 6. CDR3 length: 12 residues. The DNA for the CDR3 is TGTGCCAGCAGTGATGCGGGACAGGAGAAGTATTTT. Encoded protein: CASSDAGQEKYF.

The V call is TRBV28, the J call TRBJ2-3; a possible D gene is TRBD2 (5 bases). The CDR3 is 14 amino acids. V lost 6 bases, J lost 5 bases, and 15 bases lay in between. The V gene's germline CDR1 is MDHEN and CDR2 SYDVKM. The CDR3 loop reads CASSHDGRGDTQYF. CDR3 DNA sequence: TGTGCCAGCAGCCACGACGGCCGGGGAGATACGCAGTATTTT.

This CDR3 reads CASSGRGAGYGYTF. The DNA for the CDR3 is TGTGCCAGCAGTGGTCGGGGGGCCGGCTATGGCTACACCTTC. The chain has TRBV2 and TRBJ1-2; possible D gene TRBD1, 6 bases. Germline assignment: CDR1 SNHLY and CDR2 FYNNEI. The CDR3 sequence is 14 residues long. Deletions cut 4 bases from V and 4 bases from J, with 13 bases between.

The chain employs TRBV25-1 and TRBJ2-5; 7 bases map to TRBD2. This CDR3 is built from 15 residues. Per germline, CDR1 MGHDK and CDR2 SYGVNS. The junction had 11 bases not matched to a gene; V was cut back by 5 bases and J by 5 bases. The CDR3 sequence: CASSPPGRWGETQYF. The CDR3 DNA follows: TGTGCCAGCAGTCCGCCCGGGAGGTGGGGGGAGACCCAGTACTTC.

This clone showed up just a few times. The chain joins TRBV19 to TRBJ2-1; TRBD2 agrees at 8 bases. The J segment lost 9 bases and the V segment lost 5 bases, leaving 6 bases of the junction unmatched. CDR1 is LNHDA and CDR2 is SQIVND in the germline V gene (reference sequence). The CDR3 has 13 residues. CDR3 amino acids: CASSRGGPAEQFF. CDR3 nucleotides: TGTGCCAGTAGTCGGGGGGGGCCGGCTGAGCAGTTCTTC.

The chain has TRBV6-5 and TRBJ2-7, with D uncertain. This CDR3 is 13 amino acids long. Germline lookup yields CDR1 MNHEY and CDR2 SVGAGI. V lost 6 bases and J lost 4, with 13 bases in between. CDR3: CASSQAHLYEQYF. The CDR3, as DNA: TGTGCCAGCAGCCAGGCACACCTTTACGAGCAGTACTTC.

The chain recombines TRBV7-2 with TRBJ2-3; the match to TRBD1 covers 11 bases. CDR3 length: 15 residues. The germline V gene has CDR1 SGHTA and CDR2 FQGNSA. The trim removed 5 bases at V and 5 bases at J, leaving 6 bases unmatched. CDR3 amino acids: CASSRGQGAGDTQYF. The CDR3 DNA sequence: TGTGCCAGCAGCCGAGGACAGGGGGCGGGAGATACGCAGTATTTT.

The chain carries TRBV5-4 and TRBJ1-2; D may be TRBD1 (5 bases). Trimming pared 6 bases from V and 0 bases from J, leaving 12 bases between. The CDR3 has 14 amino acids. Germline assignment: CDR1 SGHNT and CDR2 YYREEE (reference sequence). The CDR3 coding sequence is TGTGCCAGCAACCCTCAGGGAACTAACTATGGCTACACCTTC. Its protein product is CASNPQGTNYGYTF.

The CDR3 DNA reads TGTGCCAGCAGACCCTATAGCGGGGGGAAAGAGACCCAGTACTTC. It encodes CASRPYSGGKETQYF. The genes are TRBV6-6 and TRBJ2-5; 10 bases agree with TRBD2. The CDR3 has 15 residues. J lost 3 bases, V lost 6 bases, and 7 bases had no gene match. The germline V gene encodes CDR1 MNHNY and CDR2 SVGAGI (reference sequence).

This clone was seen only once. The genes are TRBV6-4 and TRBJ1-1; D is perhaps TRBD1 (6 bases). Germline CDR1 MRHNA, CDR2 SNTAGT. The CDR3 is 16 amino acids. V was cut by 0 bases and J by 1 base, with 12 bases left in between. The CDR3 nucleotides read TGTGCCAGCAGTGACTCTGTGGGACACAAGAACACTGAAGCTTTCTTT. It is translated as CASSDSVGHKNTEAFF.

CDR3 in amino acids: CASSVGGLAAETQYF. CDR3 DNA sequence: TGTGCCAGCAGCGTAGGGGGACTAGCGGCAGAGACCCAGTACTTC. This sequence joins TRBV9 and TRBJ2-5; the match to TRBD2 covers 11 bases. CDR1 and CDR2 from the germline V gene are SGDLS and YYNGEE. This CDR3 is built from 15 residues. Trimming at V came to 0 bases and at J to 4 bases, leaving 2 bases not matched to a gene.

J is TRBJ2-1 and V is TRBV28, with 7 bases that match TRBD1. J gave up 5 bases and V 6 bases, and 19 bases lay outside the gene matches. The CDR3 runs to 18 residues. Germline CDR1 reads MDHEN; CDR2 reads SYDVKM. The DNA of the CDR3 is TGTGCCAGCAGCTCCCCACGCCGGGACAGAAGTGTACACAATGAGCAGTTCTTC. This codes for CASSSPRRDRSVHNEQFF.

The chain combines TRBV9 with TRBJ2-1, with 9 bases that match TRBD2. With V trimmed by 3 bases and J by 4 bases, 11 bases remained unmatched. CDR1 and CDR2 (germline): SGDLS, YYNGEE. The CDR3 contains 17 residues. The CDR3 nucleotides are TGTGCCAGCAGCGCAACACGGGCTAGCGGGATATACAATGAGCAGTTCTTC. This encodes CASSATRASGIYNEQFF.

This CDR3 is CASSSLAGIREQFF. CDR3 in DNA: TGTGCCAGCAGTTCTCTAGCGGGAATTCGTGAGCAGTTCTTC. V is TRBV6-5 and J is TRBJ2-1; TRBD2 matches at 9 bases. This CDR3 has 14 residues. V lost 4 bases to trimming and J lost 9 bases; unmatched junction nucleotides: 7. Germline values: CDR1 MNHEY, CDR2 SVGAGI.

V and J are TRBV6-6 and TRBJ1-6; D is unclear. Trimming cost V 0 bases and J 0 bases, with 6 bases left between them. Germline CDR1 MNHNY, CDR2 SVGAGI (reference sequence). This CDR3 is built from 16 residues. CDR3 in amino acids: CASSYSESSYNSPLHF. CDR3 DNA sequence: TGTGCCAGCAGTTACTCGGAGAGCTCCTATAATTCACCCCTCCACTTT.

This clone was observed once. The chain combines TRBV6-5 with TRBJ1-1; TRBD1 might be the D (6 bases). Between the trimmed V and J ends, which lost 5 bases and 7 bases, there was a span of 14 bases. The germline V gene has CDR1 MNHEY and CDR2 SVGAGI. CDR3 length equals 13 residues. DNA for the CDR3: TGTGCCAGCAGTCCCTCGGGGGGGCTTGAAGCTTTCTTT. Translated: CASSPSGGLEAFF.

The chain has TRBV5-6 and TRBJ1-1; TRBD1 might be the D (5 bases). The CDR3 sequence is 15 residues long. CDR1 and CDR2 (germline): SGHDT, YYEEEE. V was cut by 3 bases and J by 3 bases, with 15 bases left in between. The CDR3: CASSSRGRGYTEAFF. DNA for the CDR3: TGTGCCAGCAGCTCACGGGGGAGGGGATACACTGAAGCTTTCTTT.

This chain joins TRBV30 and TRBJ1-6; no firm D call. Trimming cost V 2 bases and J 0 bases, with 11 bases left between them. Per the germline V gene, CDR1 is GTSNPN and CDR2 is SVGIG (reference sequence). There are 16 residues in the CDR3. The CDR3 DNA reads as TGTGCCTGGAGTTCCCCAGGTAGCTCCTATAATTCACCCCTCCACTTT. Its protein product is CAWSSPGSSYNSPLHF. Full variable domain (missing parts from reference TRBV30 and TRBJ1-6): SQTIHQWPATLVQPVGSPLSLECTVEGTSNPNLYWYRQAAGRGLQLLFYSVGIGQISSEVPQNLSASRPQDRQFILSSKKLLLSDSGFYLCAWSSPGSSYNSPLHFGNGTRLTVT.

This sequence joins TRBV15 and TRBJ2-1; 7 positions match TRBD2. This CDR3 comprises 15 residues. Per the germline V gene, CDR1 is LNHNV and CDR2 is YYDKDF (reference sequence). V shed 2 bases and J 7 bases; nucleotides not matched to a gene: 8. The CDR3 reads CATSRWEGTQNEQFF. Written as DNA, the CDR3 is TGTGCCACCAGCAGATGGGAGGGGACCCAGAATGAGCAGTTCTTC. The variable domain in full, with the rest retrieved from reference TRBV15 and TRBJ2-1, is DAMVIQNPRYQVTQFGKPVTLSCSQTLNHNVMYWYQQKSSQAPKLLFHYYDKDFNNEADTPDNFQSRRPNTSFCFLDIRSPGLGDTAMYLCATSRWEGTQNEQFFGPGTRLTVL.

This chain uses TRBV6-1 with TRBJ1-2, with D maybe TRBD1 (6 bases). The germline V gene has CDR1 MNHNS and CDR2 SASEGT. Trimming removed 6 bases at V and 6 bases at J, with 17 bases between. This CDR3 region has 14 residues. CDR3: CASRGDRFLHGYTF. The CDR3 DNA reads TGTGCCAGCAGGGGAGACAGGTTTCTCCATGGCTACACCTTC.

This chain joins TRBV28 and TRBJ2-3; 11 bases are a match to TRBD2. CDR3 size: 16 residues. The V segment lost 6 bases and the J segment 2 bases; nucleotides outside the gene matches: 7. Germline V lookup: CDR1 MDHEN, CDR2 SYDVKM. This chain's CDR3 is CASSLTTSGTTDTQYF. In nucleotides, the CDR3 is TGTGCCAGCAGCCTTACGACTAGCGGGACCACAGATACGCAGTATTTT.